The rows below give T cell receptor beta chains drawn from one sample of a study of PD-L1 blockade in urothelial cancer. Using immunoSEQ multiplex PCR, the repertoire was profiled, and TCRdb retains in-frame clones only, with some absent. The sample includes about 110,000 clones, over 75% of them seen just once. The sample in question was PBMCs, obtained around atezolizumab (anti-PD-L1) treatment. These receptors were collected from a man aged 50-59 years with urothelial cancer. The CDR3 runs from the conserved cysteine through the conserved F or W. The D gene is left open where the match is weak.

>TRBJ1-4|TRBV7-8|TRBD1
TGTGCCAGCAGCCGCCGGTGGGGACAGGGGACTAATGAAAAACTGTTTTTT
CASSRRWGQGTNEKLFF
>TRBJ2-7|TRBV5-1|-
TGCGCCAGCAGCTCCACCTACGAGCAGTACTTC
CASSSTYEQYF
>TRBJ2-1|TRBV27|TRBD2
TGTGCCAGCAGGATGACTAGCGGGATTGTCAATGAGCAGTTCTTC
CASRMTSGIVNEQFF
>TRBJ2-5|TRBV11-2|TRBD2
TGTGCCAGCAGCTTACAGCGGGGGGTTCAAGAGACCCAGTACTTC
CASSLQRGVQETQYF
>TRBJ1-1|TRBV28|-
TGTGCCAGCAGTTTATTGGGCAGGGTGAACACTGAAGCTTTCTTT
CASSLLGRVNTEAFF
>TRBJ2-1|TRBV7-3|TRBD2
TGTGCCAGCAGCTTAACAGCGGGAGCCCACAATGAGCAGTTCTTC
CASSLTAGAHNEQFF
>TRBJ2-4|TRBV4-2|TRBD1
TGTGCCAGCAGCCAAGAAAACAGGGGCAAAAACATTCAGTACTTC
CASSQENRGKNIQYF
>TRBJ2-5|TRBV28|TRBD1
TGTGCCAGCAGTATTCGGCTTTTTTCTGTTTGGACAGGGGCAACAGAGACCCAGTACTTC
CASSIRLFSVWTGATETQYF
>TRBJ1-1|TRBV11-2|-
TGTGCCAGCAGCTTACCGCGGGTGAGGAATGCTGAAGCTTTCTTT
CASSLPRVRNAEAFF
>TRBJ2-1|TRBV7-3|TRBD2
TGTGCCAGCTCACTAGCGGGAGGCCGCTACAATGAGCAGTTCTTC
CASSLAGGRYNEQFF
>TRBJ1-1|TRBV5-4|TRBD1
TGTGCCAGCAGTGCCGTGGACAGGCCCGAAGCTTTCTTT
CASSAVDRPEAFF
>TRBJ1-1|TRBV5-1|-
TGCGCCAGCAGGAGAGACACTGAAGCTTTCTTT
CASRRDTEAFF
>TRBJ1-6|TRBV5-6|-
TGTGCCAGCAGCTCACCGCTCGAGCGAGGGGGAGACTATAATTCACCCCTCCACTTT
CASSSPLERGGDYNSPLHF
>TRBJ2-7|TRBV6-6|-
TGTGCCAGCAGATTCGGGAGTTACTACGAGCAGTACTTC
CASRFGSYYEQYF
>TRBJ1-5|TRBV7-9|-
TGTGCCAGCAGCTTACGAGGAGGGAGCAATCAGCCCCAGCATTTT
CASSLRGGSNQPQHF
>TRBJ2-7|TRBV5-6|-
TGTGCCAGCAGCTTGACAGGGTTGTCTTACGAGCAGTACTTC
CASSLTGLSYEQYF
>TRBJ1-1|TRBV10-1|TRBD1
TGCGCCAGGCACGGGACAGTGCGGGGTACTGAAGCTTTCTTT
CARHGTVRGTEAFF
>TRBJ2-7|TRBV10-2|-
TGCGCCAGCAGTGAGGGGACTTCCGAGGACGAGCAGTACTTC
CASSEGTSEDEQYF
>TRBJ2-2|TRBV28|-
TGTGCCAGCAGGTGGGGGGACCGGAATGCCGGGGAGCTGTTTTTT
CASRWGDRNAGELFF